This record covers a single T cell receptor (beta chain). As yet, its antigen is unknown. This entry comes from a study of human CD8 memory T cell subsets. Isolation of the PBMC, which involved density gradient separation, used buffy coats from healthy donors. The authors enriched total CD8+ T cells by negative magnetic separation. Findings and caveats of the study: Precursor exhausted T cells appeared less diverse than stem-like memory T cells according to Chao1 estimates.

Scientists made TCR beta libraries using UMI-labeled 5' RACE. With the 5' RACE reads reprocessed, TCRdb shows one record per CDR3 protein and no DNA. This table holds about 6,200 distinct CDR3 sequences. The CDR3 is 14 residues long. This TCR was sampled from a human donor in good health. V and J are TRBV23-1 and TRBJ2-7; TCRdb selects TRBD1, and the lack of DNA leaves this call unchecked. TRBV23-1 is assigned to the ORF class and has an uncertain function. The sequencing sample was made of CD8+ effector memory T cells (TEM) sorted from PBMCs. The subset was: effector memory CD8 T cells, CCR7- CD45RO+ CD95+. CDR3 amino acids: CASSQPDGRYEQYF.